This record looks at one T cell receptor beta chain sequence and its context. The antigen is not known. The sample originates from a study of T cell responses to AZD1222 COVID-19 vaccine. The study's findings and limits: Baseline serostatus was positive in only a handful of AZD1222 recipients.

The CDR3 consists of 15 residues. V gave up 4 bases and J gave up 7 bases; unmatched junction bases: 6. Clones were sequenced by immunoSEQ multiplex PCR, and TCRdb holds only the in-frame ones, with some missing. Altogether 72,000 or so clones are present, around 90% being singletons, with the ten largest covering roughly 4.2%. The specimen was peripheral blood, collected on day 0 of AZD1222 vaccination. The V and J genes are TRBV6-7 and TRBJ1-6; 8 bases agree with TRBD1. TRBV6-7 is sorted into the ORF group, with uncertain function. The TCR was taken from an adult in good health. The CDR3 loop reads CASSCQTGVNSPLHF. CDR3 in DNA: TGTGCCAGCAGTTGCCAGACAGGGGTGAATTCACCCCTCCACTTT.